These 20 T cell receptor beta chains were all obtained from the same sample, sequenced in a study of cytomegalovirus exposure and HLA in healthy donors. TCRdb's copy holds only in-frame clones and misses some; the assay was immunoSEQ multiplex PCR. The sample lists 250,000 to 350,000 clones, more than 80% occurring once. Sequencing was performed on PBMCs. Receptors originate from a woman aged 18-29 years in good health and CMV-seronegative.

This clone showed up just once. The genes are TRBV7-2 and TRBJ2-7; no definite D call. Germline loops: CDR1 SGHTA, CDR2 FQGNSA. With 0 bases removed from V and 2 bases from J, the gap between germline ends came to 11 bases. This CDR3 comprises 15 residues. The CDR3 spells CASSLAGSAPYEQYF. In nucleotides, the CDR3 is TGTGCCAGCAGCTTAGCCGGGTCTGCTCCCTACGAGCAGTACTTC.

The chain is built from TRBV5-1 and TRBJ1-4, with TRBD1 matching over 7 bases. CDR3 length: 21 amino acids. J lost 2 bases, V lost 3 bases, and 22 bases had no gene match. The germline gives CDR1 SGHRS, CDR2 YFSETQ. CDR3 sequence reads: CASSWWPAGTASLGTNEKLFF. The CDR3 nucleotides read TGCGCCAGCAGCTGGTGGCCGGCCGGGACAGCAAGTTTAGGGACTAATGAAAAACTGTTTTTT.

The CDR3 is CASSFFLGGRNEQYF. CDR3 DNA: TGTGCCAGCAGTTTCTTCCTTGGGGGGAGGAACGAGCAGTACTTC. The chain employs TRBV27 and TRBJ2-7; D perhaps matches TRBD2 (6 bases). CDR1 and CDR2 (germline): MNHEY, SMNVEV (reference sequence). The CDR3 covers 15 residues. V lost 3 bases and J 5 bases, leaving 17 bases between the germline ends.

The chain joins TRBV11-2 to TRBJ1-2, with 8 bases matching TRBD1. This CDR3 has 15 amino acids. V shed 4 bases, J shed 4 bases, and the junction held 8 bases outside the gene matches. Germline assignment: CDR1 SGHAT and CDR2 FQNNGV. Written as DNA, the CDR3 is TGTGCCAGCAGCTCTCTTGACAGGGGTACCTATGGCTACACCTTC. It codes for CASSSLDRGTYGYTF.

V is TRBV2 and J is TRBJ2-4, with TRBD2 matching 7 bases. The CDR3 is made up of 16 amino acids. Germline lookup yields CDR1 SNHLY and CDR2 FYNNEI. V shed 4 bases and J 4 bases; nucleotides not matched to a gene: 10. Written as DNA, the CDR3 is TGTGCCAGCAGTGGCGGCCTAGCGGCGAAAAAAAACATTCAGTACTTC. Translation gives CASSGGLAAKKNIQYF.

V gene TRBV19 combines with J gene TRBJ2-7; TRBD1 matches at 7 bases. This CDR3 is 15 amino acids long. Germline V gives CDR1 LNHDA, CDR2 SQIVND (reference sequence). V trimming: 5 bases; J trimming: 0 bases; junction bases outside the gene matches: 7. This CDR3 is CASSASTGSSYEQYF. In DNA form, the CDR3 reads TGTGCCAGTAGTGCTTCGACAGGGTCCTCCTACGAGCAGTACTTC.

The chain couples TRBV2 to TRBJ2-1; 7 bases are shared with TRBD2. Looked up from germline, CDR1 is SNHLY and CDR2 is FYNNEI. J was trimmed by 2 bases and V by 5 bases; bases with no gene match: 12. This CDR3 contains 17 residues. The CDR3 region has the DNA TGTGCCAGCAGTAGAACGGATACTAGCGCAGCCTACAATGAGCAGTTCTTC. Its protein product is CASSRTDTSAAYNEQFF.

The chain uses TRBV15 and TRBJ2-7; TRBD2 is a possible D gene (5 bases). Trimming removed 1 base from V and 3 bases from J, with 7 bases in between. The CDR3 consists of 13 residues. Germline values: CDR1 LNHNV, CDR2 YYDKDF (reference sequence). CDR3 residues: CATSRGRGYEQYF. The CDR3 nucleotides are TGTGCCACCAGCAGAGGACGGGGCTACGAGCAGTACTTC.

The CDR3 region is CASSEYRDTLTDTQYF. DNA of the CDR3: TGTGCCAGCAGTGAATACCGGGACACCCTCACAGATACGCAGTATTTT. The chain combines TRBV25-1 with TRBJ2-3; the D gene is possibly TRBD1 (6 bases). Trimming shortened V by 0 bases and J by 2 bases, and 12 bases separated the two germline ends. The CDR3 totals 16 residues. Germline CDR1 and CDR2: MGHDK and SYGVNS.

This rearrangement joins TRBV7-9 to TRBJ1-2; D might be TRBD1 (5 bases). Germline CDR1 reads SEHNR; CDR2 reads FQNEAQ (reference sequence). The CDR3 totals 14 residues. V dropped 0 bases and J dropped 6 bases, with 11 bases sitting between them. CDR3 protein: CASSLAVGADGYTF. CDR3 nucleotide sequence: TGTGCCAGCAGCTTAGCAGTAGGGGCGGATGGCTACACCTTC.

The chain employs TRBV27 and TRBJ2-1, with 7 bases lining up with TRBD1. With V trimmed by 4 bases and J by 6 bases, 9 bases remained unmatched. The CDR3 sequence is 15 residues long. Germline CDR1 reads MNHEY; CDR2 reads SMNVEV (reference sequence). CDR3 in amino acids: CASSYDQGVGNEQFF. For the CDR3, the DNA is TGTGCCAGCAGTTACGACCAGGGGGTAGGCAATGAGCAGTTCTTC.

The chain recombines TRBV7-9 with TRBJ2-2; 10 bases agree with TRBD1. The germline V gene has CDR1 SEHNR and CDR2 FQNEAQ (reference sequence). This CDR3 region has 15 residues. Trimming at V came to 5 bases and at J to 5 bases, leaving 5 bases not matched to a gene. CDR3 DNA sequence: TGTGCCAGCAGCCTAAGGACAGGGGGGACCGGGGAGCTGTTTTTT. This translates into CASSLRTGGTGELFF. The full variable domain, in which reference TRBV7-9 and TRBJ2-2 provide the parts outside the CDR3, is DTGVSQNPRHKITKRGQNVTFRCDPISEHNRLYWYRQTLGQGPEFLTYFQNEAQLEKSRLLSDRFSAERPKGSFSTLEIQRTEQGDSAMYLCASSLRTGGTGELFFGEGSRLTVL.

The rearrangement joins TRBV4-1 to TRBJ1-4; 9 nucleotides line up with TRBD1. The junction had 14 bases not matched to a gene; V was cut back by 2 bases and J by 7 bases. The CDR3 extends over 18 amino acids. Germline lookup yields CDR1 MGHRA and CDR2 YSYEKL. The CDR3 region is CASSQPGTGNLISEKLFF. CDR3 bases: TGCGCCAGCAGCCAACCGGGGACAGGGAATCTTATCAGTGAAAAACTGTTTTTT.

V is TRBV6-5 and J is TRBJ1-1; 8 nucleotides agree with TRBD1. The CDR3 consists of 14 residues. Germline V gene sequence: CDR1 MNHEY, CDR2 SVGAGI. V was clipped by 6 bases and J by 1 base; unmatched bases: 4. The CDR3 nucleotides are TGTGCCAGCAGAATACAGGGGGAGAACACTGAAGCTTTCTTT. Its protein product is CASRIQGENTEAFF.

The rearrangement uses TRBV6-5 and TRBJ2-7, with D possibly matching TRBD2 (5 bases). The CDR3 consists of 14 residues. Germline CDR1 and CDR2: MNHEY and SVGAGI. The V end was cut by 2 bases, the J end by 1 base, with 9 bases between. Here the CDR3 reads CASSYEADSYEQYF. CDR3 coding DNA: TGTGCCAGCAGTTACGAAGCGGATTCCTACGAGCAGTACTTC.

The CDR3 nucleotides are TGTGCCAGCAGCGAGACAGGGATCCTTAATGAAAAACTGTTTTTT. As protein: CASSETGILNEKLFF. V gene TRBV9 combines with J gene TRBJ1-4; 7 positions agree with TRBD1. Germline CDR1 is SGDLS and CDR2 is YYNGEE. V gave up 3 bases and J gave up 4 bases; unmatched junction bases: 6. The CDR3 runs 15 residues.

CDR3 coding DNA: TGCAGCGTTGGGAGACTAGCGGGAGAGTGGGAGCAGTACTTC. Protein sequence: CSVGRLAGEWEQYF. The chain carries TRBV29-1 and TRBJ2-7; TRBD2 matches at 12 bases. Germline V gene data show CDR1 as SQVTM and CDR2 as ANQGSEA. Trimming at V came to 4 bases and at J to 7 bases, leaving 8 bases not matched to a gene. The CDR3 has 14 amino acids.

Notes on this clone: In the same sample, other DNA sequences code for this CDR3. The chain combines TRBV4-3 with TRBJ2-7, with 11 bases lining up with TRBD1. This CDR3 is 14 amino acids long. Germline V gene data show CDR1 as LGHNA and CDR2 as YSLEER. V lost 3 bases to trimming and J lost 2 bases; unmatched junction nucleotides: 0. The DNA for the CDR3 is TGCGCCAGCAGCCAGGGACAGGGGGCCTACGAGCAGTACTTC. It yields the protein CASSQGQGAYEQYF.

CDR3 residues: CASSPGTVQETQYF. CDR3 sequence (DNA): TGTGCCAGCAGCCCAGGGACAGTTCAAGAGACCCAGTACTTC. The V call is TRBV9, the J call TRBJ2-5; 7 positions agree with TRBD1. V lost 4 bases and J lost 2; bases outside the gene matches: 5. CDR1 is SGDLS, CDR2 YYNGEE, per germline. The CDR3 runs 14 residues.

This clone was seen just once. This chain uses TRBV7-3 with TRBJ2-5, with 7 bases fitting TRBD1. Per the germline V gene, CDR1 is SGHTA and CDR2 is FQGTGA. Trimming cost V 1 base and J 1 base; bases outside gene matches: 9. The CDR3 spans 17 residues. Here the CDR3 reads CASSLKSGTVLQETQYF. CDR3 nucleotides: TGTGCCAGCAGCTTAAAGTCGGGGACAGTCCTCCAAGAGACCCAGTACTTC.